Shown below are 20 T cell receptor beta chains from a single sample sequenced in a study of graft-versus-host responses after intestinal transplantation. The protocol was immunoSEQ multiplex PCR, while the TCRdb copy is restricted to in-frame clones and leaves out a portion. The table lists fewer than 95,000 clones, 94% of them singletons. Which antigens these TCRs recognize remains unknown. The starting material was unstimulated CD4+ T cells sorted from spleen or lymph node cells, obtained before transplant. All receptors come from a human donor who was the organ donor for an intestinal transplant.

This chain connects TRBV2 to TRBJ2-7; D may be TRBD1 or TRBD2 (5 bases each). The CDR3 runs to 12 residues. CDR1 SNHLY and CDR2 FYNNEI come from the germline V gene. With 6 bases removed from V and 3 bases from J, the gap between germline ends came to 9 bases. CDR3 region: CASRLGVYEQYF. The CDR3 DNA is TGTGCCAGCAGGCTGGGGGTCTACGAGCAGTACTTC.

The V and J genes are TRBV19 and TRBJ2-5; a weak D match, TRBD2 (5 bases). The CDR3 is 14 residues long. The V and J ends lost 3 bases and 2 bases respectively, with 10 bases between them. Germline CDR1 and CDR2: LNHDA and SQIVND (reference sequence). CDR3 in amino acids: CASSMWETQETQYF. The CDR3, as DNA: TGTGCCAGTAGTATGTGGGAGACACAAGAGACCCAGTACTTC.

The chain is built from TRBV5-4 and TRBJ2-7; D gene uncertain. CDR3 length: 14 amino acids. With 4 bases removed from V and 1 base from J, the gap between germline ends came to 12 bases. In germline, CDR1 is SGHNT, CDR2 YYREEE (reference sequence). The CDR3: CASSLHQASYEQYF. The CDR3 DNA reads as TGTGCCAGCAGCCTACACCAGGCGTCCTACGAGCAGTACTTC.

The chain links TRBV10-3 to TRBJ2-7; TRBD1 might be the D (6 bases). The ends were cut back, 6 bases at V and 3 bases at J, with 12 bases in the middle. CDR1 ENHRY and CDR2 SYGVKD come from the germline V gene. The CDR3 is 13 residues long. DNA for the CDR3: TGTGCCATCAGCCCGGGACAAAACTACGAGCAGTACTTC. Translation gives CAISPGQNYEQYF.

The chain uses TRBV28 and TRBJ1-2; 9 nucleotides match TRBD1. CDR1 and CDR2 (germline): MDHEN, SYDVKM. The junction had 5 bases not matched to a gene; V was cut back by 6 bases and J by 0 bases. CDR3 length equals 15 residues. CDR3 bases: TGTGCCAGCAGACGTACAGGGGGCTCTAACTATGGCTACACCTTC. This codes for CASRRTGGSNYGYTF.

The chain is built from TRBV9 and TRBJ2-7; 7 bases are shared with TRBD1. Germline values: CDR1 SGDLS, CDR2 YYNGEE. With 1 base clipped from V and 2 bases from J, the junction kept 3 bases outside the gene matches. CDR3 length equals 14 residues. The CDR3 coding sequence is TGTGCCAGCAGCGTAACAGGGGAAACCTACGAGCAGTACTTC. It codes for CASSVTGETYEQYF. Complete variable domain (other parts from reference TRBV9 and TRBJ2-7): DSGVTQTPKHLITATGQRVTLRCSPRSGDLSVYWYQQSLDQGLQFLIQYYNGEERAKGNILERFSAQQFPDLHSELNLSSLELGDSALYFCASSVTGETYEQYFGPGTRLTVT.

The chain combines TRBV9 with TRBJ2-3, with 7 nucleotides matching TRBD1. There are 16 residues in the CDR3. Losses at the gene ends were 4 bases for V and 1 base for J; bases not matched to a gene: 9. From germline, CDR1 is SGDLS and CDR2 YYNGEE. This CDR3 is CASSPRQGTGTDTQYF. The DNA for the CDR3 is TGTGCCAGCAGCCCGCGACAGGGCACGGGCACAGATACGCAGTATTTT.

The gene calls are TRBV28 and TRBJ1-1; weak D call: TRBD1 (6 bases). The V end was cut by 4 bases, the J end by 10 bases, with 10 bases between. Germline CDR1 MDHEN, CDR2 SYDVKM. CDR3 size: 11 residues. CDR3 in amino acids: CASSSQGGAFF. The CDR3 DNA sequence: TGTGCCAGCAGTTCACAGGGAGGAGCTTTCTTT.

The chain is built from TRBV7-9 and TRBJ1-1; D not resolved. Per germline, CDR1 SEHNR and CDR2 FQNEAQ (reference sequence). The length of the CDR3 is 13 residues. Deletions cut 5 bases from V and 5 bases from J, with 12 bases between. The CDR3 loop reads CASSGLSGTEAFF. The CDR3 region has the DNA TGTGCCAGCAGCGGACTAAGTGGGACTGAAGCTTTCTTT.

The gene calls are TRBV7-9 and TRBJ2-7; 8 bases match TRBD2. Trimming cost V 1 base and J 1 base; bases outside gene matches: 6. Germline V gene lookup returns CDR1 SEHNR and CDR2 FQNEAQ (reference sequence). The CDR3 loop spans 16 amino acids. For the CDR3, the DNA is TGTGCCAGCAGCTTAGGCGCGACTAGCGCTTCCTACGAGCAGTACTTC. Translated, it gives CASSLGATSASYEQYF.

The chain carries TRBV19 and TRBJ1-2; tentatively, D is TRBD1 (6 bases). V was pared by 4 bases and J by 0 bases, with 15 bases between. CDR1 LNHDA and CDR2 SQIVND come from the germline V gene (reference sequence). CDR3 length equals 16 residues. The CDR3 coding sequence is TGTGCCAGTAGTACCCGATGGGGGGCGGCTAACTATGGCTACACCTTC. Translating gives CASSTRWGAANYGYTF.

V gene TRBV4-1 combines with J gene TRBJ1-5; no clear D. The CDR3 totals 14 residues. CDR1 and CDR2 from the germline V gene are MGHRA and YSYEKL. Trimming shortened V by 0 bases and J by 7 bases, and 10 bases separated the two germline ends. CDR3 loop: CASSQETERQPQHF. CDR3 DNA sequence: TGCGCCAGCAGCCAAGAAACGGAACGGCAGCCCCAGCATTTT.

This chain joins TRBV6-6 and TRBJ2-5; 9 positions agree with TRBD2. The V segment lost 6 bases and the J segment 5 bases; nucleotides outside the gene matches: 4. CDR1 is MNHNY and CDR2 is SVGAGI in the germline V gene (reference sequence). The CDR3 runs to 13 residues. This CDR3 is CASRGGGGETQYF. In nucleotides, the CDR3 is TGTGCCAGCAGGGGCGGGGGGGGTGAGACCCAGTACTTC.

This chain connects TRBV5-4 to TRBJ2-1; 7 bases match TRBD1. The CDR3 contains 14 residues. Unmatched junction bases numbered 1, after V lost 4 bases and J lost 0 bases. From germline, CDR1 is SGHNT and CDR2 YYREEE (reference sequence). The CDR3 reads CASSRQGSYNEQFF. The CDR3 coding sequence is TGTGCCAGCAGCAGACAGGGCTCCTACAATGAGCAGTTCTTC.

The J gene is TRBJ1-1, the V gene TRBV6-6; D unclear. Germline CDR1 reads MNHNY; CDR2 reads SVGAGI (reference sequence). The CDR3 is 15 residues long. Trimming shortened V by 10 bases and J by 2 bases, and 20 bases separated the two germline ends. CDR3 sequence reads: CAIGLRVGGNTEAFF. In DNA form, the CDR3 reads TGTGCCATAGGGTTAAGGGTAGGAGGAAACACTGAAGCTTTCTTT.

V usage is TRBV11-2 and J usage is TRBJ1-1; D gene uncertain. The length of the CDR3 is 14 residues. Trimming stripped 1 base from V and 1 base from J, with 7 bases between. Per the germline V gene, CDR1 is SGHAT and CDR2 is FQNNGV. CDR3 DNA sequence: TGTGCCAGCAGCTTAGTTCGCCAGAACACTGAAGCTTTCTTT. Translation: CASSLVRQNTEAFF. Drawing the rest from reference TRBV11-2 and TRBJ1-1, the complete variable domain is EAGVAQSPRYKIIEKRQSVAFWCNPISGHATLYWYQQILGQGPKLLIQFQNNGVVDDSQLPKDRFSAERLKGVDSTLKIQPAKLEDSAVYLCASSLVRQNTEAFFGQGTRLTVV.

The chain carries TRBV6-5 and TRBJ1-1; no firm D call. V was cut by 6 bases and J by 6 bases, with 20 bases left in between. The CDR3 extends over 15 amino acids. In germline, CDR1 is MNHEY, CDR2 SVGAGI. DNA for the CDR3: TGTGCCAGCAGGATATCCCTGGGTCTGGGTGCTGAAGCTTTCTTT. Its protein product is CASRISLGLGAEAFF.

The V gene is TRBV5-1, the J gene TRBJ1-1; TRBD1 aligns across 8 bases. The germline V gene encodes CDR1 SGHRS and CDR2 YFSETQ. The V segment lost 2 bases and the J segment 7 bases; nucleotides outside the gene matches: 13. This CDR3 region has 16 residues. As DNA, the CDR3 is TGCGCCAGCAGCTTTAGACAGGGGACGATGAAAAGTGAAGCTTTCTTT. Translation: CASSFRQGTMKSEAFF. Drawing the rest from reference TRBV5-1 and TRBJ1-1, the complete variable domain is KAGVTQTPRYLIKTRGQQVTLSCSPISGHRSVSWYQQTPGQGLQFLFEYFSETQRNKGNFPGRFSGRQFSNSRSEMNVSTLELGDSALYLCASSFRQGTMKSEAFFGQGTRLTVV.

This clone was counted a single time. CDR3 residues: CASQNRENQPQHF. The CDR3 DNA reads TGTGCCAGCCAGAACAGGGAGAATCAGCCCCAGCATTTT. The genes are TRBV28 and TRBJ1-5, with D possibly TRBD1 on 6 matching bases. The CDR3 totals 13 residues. Per the germline V gene, CDR1 is MDHEN and CDR2 is SYDVKM. Between the trimmed V and J ends, which lost 8 bases and 4 bases, there was a span of 12 bases.

The table lists this clone with a count of one. CDR3: CASSLAGFTGRPNSYEQYF. The CDR3 nucleotides are TGTGCCAGCAGCTTAGCCGGCTTCACTGGCAGACCAAACTCCTACGAGCAGTACTTC. The gene calls are TRBV7-9 and TRBJ2-7; no clear D. V was cut by 0 bases and J by 0 bases, with 21 bases left in between. Germline CDR1 is SEHNR and CDR2 is FQNEAQ (reference sequence). The CDR3 has 19 amino acids.